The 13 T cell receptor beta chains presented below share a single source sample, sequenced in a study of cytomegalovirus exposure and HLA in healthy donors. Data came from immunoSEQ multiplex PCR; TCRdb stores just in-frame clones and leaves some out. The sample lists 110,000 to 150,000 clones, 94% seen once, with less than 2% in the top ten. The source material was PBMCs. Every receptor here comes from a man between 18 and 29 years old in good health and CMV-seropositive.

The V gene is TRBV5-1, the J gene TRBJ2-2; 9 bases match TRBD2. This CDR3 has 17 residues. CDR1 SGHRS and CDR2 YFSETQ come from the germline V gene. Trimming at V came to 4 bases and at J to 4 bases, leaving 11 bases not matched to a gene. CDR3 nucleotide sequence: TGCGCCAGCAGCGTTAGCGGGAGTTATCGTGGCACCGGGGAGCTGTTTTTT. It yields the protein CASSVSGSYRGTGELFF.

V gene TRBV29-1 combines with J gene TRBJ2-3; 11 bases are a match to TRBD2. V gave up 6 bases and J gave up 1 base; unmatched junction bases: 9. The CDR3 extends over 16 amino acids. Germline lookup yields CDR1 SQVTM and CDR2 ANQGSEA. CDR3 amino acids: CSVLGGTSGGTDTQYF. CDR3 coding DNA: TGCAGCGTGTTAGGTGGGACTAGCGGAGGCACAGATACGCAGTATTTT.

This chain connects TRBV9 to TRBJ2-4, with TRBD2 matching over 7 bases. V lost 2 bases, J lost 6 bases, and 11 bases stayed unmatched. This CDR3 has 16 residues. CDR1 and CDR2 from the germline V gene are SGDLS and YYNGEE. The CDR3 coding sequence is TGTGCCAGCAGCGTGGGGGGGACTGAGCAGGCAAACATTCAGTACTTC. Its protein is CASSVGGTEQANIQYF.

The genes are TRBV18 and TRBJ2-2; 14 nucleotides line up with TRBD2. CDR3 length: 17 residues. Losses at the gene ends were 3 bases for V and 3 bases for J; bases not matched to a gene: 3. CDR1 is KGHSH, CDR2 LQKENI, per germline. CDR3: CASSPLGLAGDTGELFF. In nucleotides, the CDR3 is TGTGCCAGCTCACCCCTGGGACTAGCGGGAGACACCGGGGAGCTGTTTTTT. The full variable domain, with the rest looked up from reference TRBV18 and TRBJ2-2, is NAGVMQNPRHLVRRRGQEARLRCSPMKGHSHVYWYRQLPEEGLKFMVYLQKENIIDESGMPKERFSAEFPKEGPSILRIQQVVRGDSAAYFCASSPLGLAGDTGELFFGEGSRLTVL.

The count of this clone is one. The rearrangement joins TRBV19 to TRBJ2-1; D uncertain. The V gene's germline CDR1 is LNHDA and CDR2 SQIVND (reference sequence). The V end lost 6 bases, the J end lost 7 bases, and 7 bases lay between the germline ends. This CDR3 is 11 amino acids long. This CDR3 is CASSTWNEQFF. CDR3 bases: TGTGCCAGTAGCACTTGGAATGAGCAGTTCTTC.

The CDR3, as DNA: TGTGCCAGCAGCTCAGGGACTTCCTACGAGCAGTACTTC. It yields the protein CASSSGTSYEQYF. This chain joins TRBV5-6 and TRBJ2-7; tentative D call: TRBD2 (6 bases). This CDR3 spans 13 amino acids. Germline CDR1 SGHDT, CDR2 YYEEEE. V was cut by 3 bases and J by 1 base, with 8 bases left in between.

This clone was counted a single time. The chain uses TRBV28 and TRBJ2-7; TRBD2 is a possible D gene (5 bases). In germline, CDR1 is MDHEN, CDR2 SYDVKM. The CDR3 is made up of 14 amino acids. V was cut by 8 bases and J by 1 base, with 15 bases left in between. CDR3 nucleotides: TGTGCCAGCGGGTTCCAGGACTTATCCTACGAGCAGTACTTC. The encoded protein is CASGFQDLSYEQYF.

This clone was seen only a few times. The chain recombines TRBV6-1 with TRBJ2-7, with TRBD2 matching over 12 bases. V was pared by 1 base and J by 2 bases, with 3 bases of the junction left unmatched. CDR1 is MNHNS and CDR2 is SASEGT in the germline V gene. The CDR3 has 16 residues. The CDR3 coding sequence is TGTGCCAGCAGTGAAGGGACTAGCGGGACCCCCTACGAGCAGTACTTC. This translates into CASSEGTSGTPYEQYF.

The CDR3: CASSIETGGYNEQFF. The CDR3 region has the DNA TGTGCCAGTAGTATAGAGACAGGGGGCTACAATGAGCAGTTCTTC. The chain joins TRBV19 to TRBJ2-1, with 9 bases fitting TRBD1. This CDR3 has 15 residues. Germline V lookup: CDR1 LNHDA, CDR2 SQIVND (reference sequence). J gave up 3 bases and V 0 bases, and 0 bases lay outside the gene matches. The full variable domain, in which reference TRBV19 and TRBJ2-1 provide the parts outside the CDR3, is DGGITQSPKYLFRKEGQNVTLSCEQNLNHDAMYWYRQDPGQGLRLIYYSQIVNDFQKGDIAEGYSVSREKKESFPLTVTSAQKNPTAFYLCASSIETGGYNEQFFGPGTRLTVL.

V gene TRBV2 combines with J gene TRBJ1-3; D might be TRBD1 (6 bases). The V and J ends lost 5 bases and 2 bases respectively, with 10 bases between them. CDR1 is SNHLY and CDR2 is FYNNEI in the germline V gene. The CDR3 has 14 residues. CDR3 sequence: CASSRTDTGNTIYF. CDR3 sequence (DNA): TGTGCCAGCAGTCGGACAGACACTGGAAACACCATATATTTT. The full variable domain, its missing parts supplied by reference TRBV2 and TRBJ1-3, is EPEVTQTPSHQVTQMGQEVILRCVPISNHLYFYWYRQILGQKVEFLVSFYNNEISEKSEIFDDQFSVERPDGSNFTLKIRSTKLEDSAMYFCASSRTDTGNTIYFGEGSWLTVV.

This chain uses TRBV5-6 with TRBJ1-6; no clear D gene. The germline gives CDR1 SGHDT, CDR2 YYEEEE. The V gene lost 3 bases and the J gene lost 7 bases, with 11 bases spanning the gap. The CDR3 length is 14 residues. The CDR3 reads CASSSWTGNSPLHF. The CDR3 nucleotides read TGTGCCAGCAGCTCCTGGACGGGGAATTCACCCCTCCACTTT.

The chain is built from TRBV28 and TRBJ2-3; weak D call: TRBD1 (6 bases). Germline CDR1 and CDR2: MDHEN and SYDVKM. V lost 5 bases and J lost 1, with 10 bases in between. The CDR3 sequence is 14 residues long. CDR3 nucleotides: TGTGCCAGCAGTCCACAGGGAGGCACAGATACGCAGTATTTT. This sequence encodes CASSPQGGTDTQYF.

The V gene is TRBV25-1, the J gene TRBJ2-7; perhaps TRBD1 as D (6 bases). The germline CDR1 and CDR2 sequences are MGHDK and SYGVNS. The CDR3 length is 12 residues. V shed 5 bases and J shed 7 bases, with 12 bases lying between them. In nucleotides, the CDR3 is TGTGCCAGCAGTACTTCAGGGGAAGAGCAGTACTTC. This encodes CASSTSGEEQYF.